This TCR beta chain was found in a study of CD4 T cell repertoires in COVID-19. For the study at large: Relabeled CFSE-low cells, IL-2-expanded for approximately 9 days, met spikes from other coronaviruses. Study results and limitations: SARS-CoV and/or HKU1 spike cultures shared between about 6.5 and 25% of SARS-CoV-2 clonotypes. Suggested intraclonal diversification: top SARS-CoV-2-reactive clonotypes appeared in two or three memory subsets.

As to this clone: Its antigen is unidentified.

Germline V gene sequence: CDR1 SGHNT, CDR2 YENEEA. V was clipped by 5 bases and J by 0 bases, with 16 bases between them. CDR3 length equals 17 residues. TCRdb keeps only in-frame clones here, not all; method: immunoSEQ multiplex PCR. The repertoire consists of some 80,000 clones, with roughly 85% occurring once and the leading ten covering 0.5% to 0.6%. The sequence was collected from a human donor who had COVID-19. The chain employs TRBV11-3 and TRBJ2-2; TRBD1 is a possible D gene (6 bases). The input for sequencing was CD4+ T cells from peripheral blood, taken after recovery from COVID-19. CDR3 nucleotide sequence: TGTGCCAGCAGCCACGTCCGGGACAACGCGAACACCGGGGAGCTGTTTTTT. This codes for CASSHVRDNANTGELFF.